These T cell receptor beta chains were read from a single sample in a study of monozygotic twins with inflammatory bowel disease. TCRdb re-called the 5' RACE reads, yielding one record per CDR3 amino acid sequence without DNA. This sample's clone table lists over 200,000 distinct CDR3 sequences. Sequencing was carried out using blood. The source of these receptors is a human donor with ulcerative colitis or Crohn's disease, or a healthy co-twin of an affected twin (not recorded which). The CDR3 runs from the conserved cysteine through the conserved F or W.

TRBJ1-3 TRBV4-2 CASSLDPGDYSGNTIYF
TRBJ2-1 TRBV14 CASSQDLFRGNEQFF
TRBJ2-3 TRBV7-2 CASSLGLVTDTQYF
TRBJ1-4 TRBV6-5 CASRSGTEEKLFF
TRBJ2-3 TRBV15 CATSRTRQGTDTQYF
TRBJ2-5 TRBV5-1 CASTPQMGREETQYF
TRBJ2-7 TRBV18 CASSPTRDRGLYEQYF
TRBJ2-7 TRBV5-1 CASSLDRGVNEQYF
TRBJ1-1 TRBV7-9 CASSPNLGQKRTEAFF
TRBJ1-1 TRBV7-3 CASSSGTGGRAFF
TRBJ2-3 TRBV20-1 CSAPSPGGSRSTDTQYF
TRBJ2-1 TRBV28 CASRRLAGGVTYNEQFF
TRBJ2-7 TRBV2 CASHRDSDEQYF
TRBJ2-1 TRBV19 CASSIGGSRVRDEQFF
TRBJ1-6 TRBV10-3 CAISERGIDSPLHF
TRBJ2-5 TRBV9 CASSVGLLETQYF
TRBJ2-3 TRBV11-1 CASSRGGPSTDTQYF
TRBJ1-1 TRBV5-1 CASSPVAGASTEAFF
TRBJ1-2 TRBV18 CASSPTGALSYGYTF
TRBJ2-4 TRBV5-6 CASSLRDTSAKNMQYF
TRBJ1-5 TRBV7-9 CASSLSGLSNQPQHF
TRBJ2-3 TRBV3-1 CASSRGDSLSTDTQYF
TRBJ2-2 TRBV5-1 CASRLLDRANAANTGELFF
TRBJ1-4 TRBV5-5 CASSLEGTGQEKLFF
TRBJ2-6 TRBV20-1 CSAPRVAGAFSGANVLTF
TRBJ1-3 TRBV28 CATGPLGLNVNTIYF
TRBJ1-1 TRBV7-2 CASSLEEGSEAFF
TRBJ1-2 TRBV3-1 CASSHGATLNYGYTF
TRBJ1-1 TRBV12-3/TRBV12-4 CASSRDIKGEAFF
TRBJ1-4 TRBV4-2 CASSRPRGGGDEKLFF
TRBJ1-1 TRBV6-2/TRBV6-3 CASSYELDRGHTEAFF
TRBJ2-7 TRBV7-2 CASSLGASSYEQYF
TRBJ1-4 TRBV6-1 CASSDGGQKLFF
TRBJ2-7 TRBV7-3 CASSLGPLGEQYF
TRBJ2-4 TRBV2 CASRRVSKNIQYF
TRBJ2-2 TRBV3-1 CASSQEIVSTGELFF
TRBJ1-1 TRBV20-1 CSAPSATQGTEAFF
TRBJ1-4 TRBV12-3/TRBV12-4 CASSTGGQGGSEKLFF
TRBJ2-5 TRBV30 CAWEGDLKRETQYF
TRBJ1-1 TRBV5-1 CASSLDRGGTEAFF
TRBJ2-2 TRBV15 CATSRPGGGELFF
TRBJ2-7 TRBV27 CASSSGQGWPYEQYF
TRBJ2-1 TRBV7-8 CASSLGPVAQDNYNEQFF
TRBJ2-1 TRBV12-3/TRBV12-4 CASSILAGGPVSYNEQFF
TRBJ2-2 TRBV6-1 CASSPYDPRHTGELFF
TRBJ1-2 TRBV15 CATSRDLGQGGYGYTF
TRBJ2-2 TRBV4-1 CASSHSGNGELFF
TRBJ2-7 TRBV18 CASSLGRDHEQYF
TRBJ2-3 TRBV7-9 CASSWGDRGYSDTQYF
TRBJ2-3 TRBV24-1 CATSDPGERADTQYF
TRBJ2-5 TRBV7-2 CASSPAGVQETQYF
TRBJ2-5 TRBV5-1 CASSREASGGWKTQYF
TRBJ1-2 TRBV18 CASSQDVNYGYTF
TRBJ2-1 TRBV29-1 CSGLAELNEQFF
TRBJ1-5 TRBV19 CASMGTYSNQPQHF
TRBJ2-2 TRBV29-1 CSVEHTNTGELFF
TRBJ1-5 TRBV12-3/TRBV12-4 CASSPSDGDNQPQHF
TRBJ1-4 TRBV5-1 CASRKGEGEKLFF
TRBJ1-1 TRBV5-1 CASSLESGVRGLNTEAFF